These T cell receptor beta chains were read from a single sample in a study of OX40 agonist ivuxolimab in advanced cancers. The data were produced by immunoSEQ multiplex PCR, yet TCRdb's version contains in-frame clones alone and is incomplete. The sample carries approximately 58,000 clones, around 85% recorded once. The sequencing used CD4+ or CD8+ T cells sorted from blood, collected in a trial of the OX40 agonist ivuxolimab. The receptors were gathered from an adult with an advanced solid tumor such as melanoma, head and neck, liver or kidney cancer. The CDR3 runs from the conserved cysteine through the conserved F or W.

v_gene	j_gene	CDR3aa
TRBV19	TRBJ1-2	CASSTRRPAGGYGYTF
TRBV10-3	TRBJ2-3	CAISAGYATDTQYF
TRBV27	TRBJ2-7	CASSLSKAGVSEQYF
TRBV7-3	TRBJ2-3	CASSLSPPGATDTQYF
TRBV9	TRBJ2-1	CASSVLQGGNYNEQFF
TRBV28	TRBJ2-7	CASSLGTGGDEQYF
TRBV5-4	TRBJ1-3	CASSLVGDGNTIYF
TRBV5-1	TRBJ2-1	CASRPGLDSNEQFF
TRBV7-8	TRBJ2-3	CASSFRGADTQYF
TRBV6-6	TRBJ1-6	CASRIGQGFSPLHF
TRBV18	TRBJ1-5	CASSPAGDQPQHF
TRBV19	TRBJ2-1	CASSPRGPTYNEQFF
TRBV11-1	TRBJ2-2	CASSQNSGRRAGELFF